This entry describes one T cell receptor beta chain. Its antigen is still unknown. This entry is derived from a study of OX40 agonist ivuxolimab in advanced cancers. The study, taken as a whole, reports: Normalized expansion of T-cell clones was also low for some nonresponders.

With 2 bases clipped from V and 4 bases from J, the junction kept 6 bases outside the gene matches. From germline, CDR1 is MGHDK and CDR2 SYGVNS. The CDR3 runs 15 residues. The protocol was immunoSEQ multiplex PCR, while the TCRdb copy is restricted to in-frame clones and leaves out a portion. The profile covers 70,000 to 85,000 clones, with 75% to 90% appearing a single time and approximately 1.3% taken by the ten largest. Patients with a history of autoimmune disease or on systemic immunosuppression were excluded. Researchers took blood at baseline, on cycle 4 day 1, and on cycle 7 day 1. The clonotype was recovered from an adult with an advanced solid tumor such as melanoma, head and neck, liver or kidney cancer. The genes are TRBV25-1 and TRBJ2-5, with 8 bases matching TRBD1. Here the sequenced sample was CD4+ or CD8+ T cells sorted from blood, taken in a trial of the OX40 agonist ivuxolimab. The CDR3 DNA follows: TGTGCCAGCAGTGAACTCCCAGGGGGCCGAGAGACCCAGTACTTC. Amino acids: CASSELPGGRETQYF.